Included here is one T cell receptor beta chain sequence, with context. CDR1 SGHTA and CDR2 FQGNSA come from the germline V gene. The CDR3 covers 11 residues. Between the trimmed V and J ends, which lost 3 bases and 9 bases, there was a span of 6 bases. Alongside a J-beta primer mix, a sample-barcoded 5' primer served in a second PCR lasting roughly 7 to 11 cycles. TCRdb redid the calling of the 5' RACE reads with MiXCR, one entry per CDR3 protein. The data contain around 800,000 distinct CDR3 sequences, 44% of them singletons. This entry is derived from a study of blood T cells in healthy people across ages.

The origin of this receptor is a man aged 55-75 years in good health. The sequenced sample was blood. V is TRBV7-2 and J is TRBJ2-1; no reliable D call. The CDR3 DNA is TGTGCCAGCAGCTTTAATGGTGAGCAGTTCTTC. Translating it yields CASSFNGEQFF.